The entry that follows covers one TCR beta chain sequence. The specificity of this receptor is unknown. Base qualities are not recorded, but no much larger clone differs from it by a single base. Hyperthyroidism patients were newly diagnosed, with disease duration under 2 months, and aged 18 to 65 years. Any patient with an uncontrolled infection, another autoimmune disease, pregnancy or lactation was excluded. Diagnoses relied on clinical symptoms, serum thyroxine and TRAb, thyroid ultrasound and orbital computed tomography. Blood from progressor patients was drawn when they were first diagnosed with hyperthyroidism, before any ophthalmopathy symptoms appeared. Ficoll-Paque density gradient centrifugation was used to isolate PBMCs from approximately 10 ml of fresh peripheral blood. Progressor patients were first diagnosed with Graves' hyperthyroidism and then developed ophthalmopathy during follow-up. Total RNA was extracted with Trizol reagent, and quality was checked on an Agilent 2100 Bioanalyzer.

The data are from a study of T cells in Graves' hyperthyroidism and ophthalmopathy (dated by TCRdb to between 2017 and 2020). In the study overall: Peripheral blood samples were taken at initial diagnosis, before any treatment was given. Whether ophthalmopathy could be predicted prospectively was tested in an independent validation cohort made up of roughly 19 hyperthyroidism patients plus 17 patients who later progressed to ophthalmopathy. TCR Vbeta CDR3 sequencing of 135 peripheral blood samples (43 ophthalmopathy, around 80 hyperthyroidism and roughly 17 progressor patients) is reported in the paper. The approximately 98 discovery patients were randomly divided into training and test sets at a 7:3 ratio. In addition, the study compared T-cell repertoires in thyroid tissue and in blood from over 5 Graves' hyperthyroidism patients. Following sampling, methimazole starting at 30 mg daily was given to hyperthyroidism patients, and high-dose intravenous methylprednisolone was given to ophthalmopathy patients. To identify distinguishing TCR V-J signatures, a discovery cohort of 100 patients was used, comprising 43 with Graves' ophthalmopathy and around 60 with stable Graves' hyperthyroidism. What the research found in general, with its limitations: In validation, progression to ophthalmopathy was predicted by the model with 70.59% sensitivity and around 75% specificity, a median of around 5.9 months before onset. Sample size was not statistically predetermined, and blinding of investigators to group allocation was not performed. Most expanded thyroid clonotypes (frequency above 0.001) were also detected in blood, suggesting blood repertoires may reflect thyroid immune responses. Ophthalmopathy was separated from stable hyperthyroidism by a 13 V-J signature model, with 85% to 90% sensitivity and about 81% specificity obtained in cross-validation and 80%/75% obtained in testing.

CDR1 and CDR2 were assigned from the germline V gene as SGHRS and YFSETQ. Taken from cysteine to phenylalanine, the CDR3 has 17 residues. This entry keeps only the CDR3 DNA: 51 bases, framed from base 1. The V end loses 2 bases and the J end loses 3 bases, and a stretch of 21 bases separates them. TCR beta CDR3 regions were amplified from RNA transcripts. For the first round of RT-PCR on the TCR CDR3, the HTBI primer set was used together with the Qiagen OneStep RT-PCR kit. Libraries were constructed in a second round of multiplex PCR, after which size selection and purification were performed. Sequencing of the libraries was done on an Illumina HiSeq2000 using paired-end 100 bp reads. From the authors' description of their analysis: SOAPnuke was used to process the raw data, throwing out any read that contained adapters or uncalled bases, had a mean Phred below 15, or lacked an exact constant-primer or identifier match. COPE v1.2.5 was used to merge high-quality paired reads, and clonotypes were defined as unique nucleotide sequences. Clonotypes were aligned to IMGT TRBV, TRBD and TRBJ reference segments using MiTCR v1.1. Analysis was restricted to V-J combinations with a frequency above 0.0001, which covered 99% to 99.2% of repertoires. A TCS score was defined as the ratio between F50 (clonal expansion) and ExV (chaos), using BLOSUM62-based TCRdist between CDR3 peptides within each V-J. Welch's t-statistics and random forest reduced 514 V-J features to 13, which were used in a naive Bayes classifier (R e1071). TCRdb trimmed public reads at Q25 via fastp, called clones via MiXCR and kept in-frame beta chains. Each entry is one CDR3 protein sequence, shown with its most common DNA and genes. TCRdb, rather than the study authors, made the V and J calls. Counted in this sample were under 350,000 distinct CDR3 sequences; 10% to 15% of them appeared once. The leading ten clones occupy roughly 8% of the sample.

Sequenced material: blood. The TCR was taken from a woman in her twenties or thirties with Graves' hyperthyroidism that later progressed to Graves' ophthalmopathy. The receptor chain draws on TRBV5-1 and TRBJ2-7; no D segment can be confidently identified. The encoded CDR3 is CASSFRHTLEGVYEQYF. The DNA sequence is TGCGCCAGCAGCTTTCGGCACACCCTAGAAGGAGTCTACGAGCAGTACTTC.